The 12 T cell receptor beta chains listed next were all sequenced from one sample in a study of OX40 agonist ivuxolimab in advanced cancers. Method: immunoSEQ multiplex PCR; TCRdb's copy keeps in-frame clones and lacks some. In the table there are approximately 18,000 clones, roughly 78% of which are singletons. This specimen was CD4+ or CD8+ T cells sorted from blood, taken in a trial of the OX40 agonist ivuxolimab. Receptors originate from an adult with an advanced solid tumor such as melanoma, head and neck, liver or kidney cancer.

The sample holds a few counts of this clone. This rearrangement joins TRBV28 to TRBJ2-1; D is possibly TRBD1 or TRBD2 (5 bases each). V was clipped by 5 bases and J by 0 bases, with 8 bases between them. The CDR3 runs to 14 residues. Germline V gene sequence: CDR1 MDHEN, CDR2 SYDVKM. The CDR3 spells CASSPGSSYNEQFF. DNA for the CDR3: TGTGCCAGCAGTCCAGGGAGCTCCTACAATGAGCAGTTCTTC. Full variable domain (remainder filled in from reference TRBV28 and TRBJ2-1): DVKVTQSSRYLVKRTGEKVFLECVQDMDHENMFWYRQDPGLGLRLIYFSYDVKMKEKGDIPEGYSVSREKKERFSLILESASTNQTSMYLCASSPGSSYNEQFFGPGTRLTVL.

The CDR3 loop reads CAAGGGTYNEQFF. DNA for the CDR3: TGCGCCGCTGGTGGGGGGACCTACAATGAGCAGTTCTTC. This chain connects TRBV4-3 to TRBJ2-1; D possibly corresponds to TRBD2 (6 bases). Germline lookup yields CDR1 LGHNA and CDR2 YSLEER. The germline V and J ends were trimmed by 11 bases and 2 bases, with 13 bases remaining between them. This CDR3 is built from 13 residues.

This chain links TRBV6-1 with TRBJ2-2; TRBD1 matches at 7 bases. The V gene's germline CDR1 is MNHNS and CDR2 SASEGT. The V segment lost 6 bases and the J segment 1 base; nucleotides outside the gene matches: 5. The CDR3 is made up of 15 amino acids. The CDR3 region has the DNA TGTGCCAGCAGGTTTAGACAGGGGAACACCGGGGAGCTGTTTTTT. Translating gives CASRFRQGNTGELFF.

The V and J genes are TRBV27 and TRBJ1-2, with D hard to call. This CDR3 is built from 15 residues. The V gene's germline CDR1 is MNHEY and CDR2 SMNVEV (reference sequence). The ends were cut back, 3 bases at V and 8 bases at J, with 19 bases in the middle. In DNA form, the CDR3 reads TGTGCCAGCAGTTTGATGGGCTTTACTACAACGGGCTACACCTTC. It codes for CASSLMGFTTTGYTF.

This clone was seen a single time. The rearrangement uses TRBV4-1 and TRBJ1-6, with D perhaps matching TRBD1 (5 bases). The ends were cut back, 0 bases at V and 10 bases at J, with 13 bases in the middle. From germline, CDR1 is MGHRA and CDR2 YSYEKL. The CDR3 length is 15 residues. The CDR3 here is CASSQEAGTRSPLHF. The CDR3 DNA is TGCGCCAGCAGCCAAGAGGCAGGGACCAGATCACCCCTCCACTTT.

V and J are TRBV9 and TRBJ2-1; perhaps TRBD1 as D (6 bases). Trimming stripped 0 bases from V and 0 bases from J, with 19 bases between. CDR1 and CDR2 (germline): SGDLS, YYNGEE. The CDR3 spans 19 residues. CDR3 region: CASSVGPGAPLSSYNEQFF. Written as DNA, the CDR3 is TGTGCCAGCAGCGTAGGTCCAGGGGCCCCCTTGAGCTCCTACAATGAGCAGTTCTTC.

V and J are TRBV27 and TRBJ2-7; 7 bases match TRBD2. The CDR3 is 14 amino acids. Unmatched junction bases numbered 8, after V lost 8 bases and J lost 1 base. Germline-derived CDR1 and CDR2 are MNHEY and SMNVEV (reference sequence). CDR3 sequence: CASLGGPNSYEQYF. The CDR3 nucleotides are TGTGCCAGCTTGGGAGGGCCCAATTCCTACGAGCAGTACTTC.

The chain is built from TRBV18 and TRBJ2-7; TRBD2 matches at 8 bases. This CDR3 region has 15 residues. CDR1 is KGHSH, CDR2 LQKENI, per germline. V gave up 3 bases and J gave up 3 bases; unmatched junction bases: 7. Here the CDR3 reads CASSPLGLGDYEQYF. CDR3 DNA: TGTGCCAGCTCACCTTTGGGACTAGGGGACTACGAGCAGTACTTC.

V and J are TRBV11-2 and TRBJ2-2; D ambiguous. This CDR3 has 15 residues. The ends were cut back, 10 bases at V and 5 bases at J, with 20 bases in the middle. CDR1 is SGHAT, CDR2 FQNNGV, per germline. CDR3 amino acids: CATYPTTWQTGELFF. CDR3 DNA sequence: TGTGCCACCTACCCCACGACTTGGCAGACCGGGGAGCTGTTTTTT.

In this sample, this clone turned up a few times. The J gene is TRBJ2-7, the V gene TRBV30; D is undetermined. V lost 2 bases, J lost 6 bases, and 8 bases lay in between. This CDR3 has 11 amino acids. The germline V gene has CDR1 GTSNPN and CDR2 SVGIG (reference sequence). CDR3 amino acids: CAWSFGIEQYF. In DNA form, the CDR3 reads TGTGCCTGGAGTTTTGGTATCGAGCAGTACTTC.

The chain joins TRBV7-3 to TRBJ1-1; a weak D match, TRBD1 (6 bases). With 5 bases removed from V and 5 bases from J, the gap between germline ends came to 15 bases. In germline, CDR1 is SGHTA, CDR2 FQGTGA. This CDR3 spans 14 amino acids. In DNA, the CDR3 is TGTGCCAGCAGCCCCCTGGGGGGCGGTACTGAAGCTTTCTTT. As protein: CASSPLGGGTEAFF.

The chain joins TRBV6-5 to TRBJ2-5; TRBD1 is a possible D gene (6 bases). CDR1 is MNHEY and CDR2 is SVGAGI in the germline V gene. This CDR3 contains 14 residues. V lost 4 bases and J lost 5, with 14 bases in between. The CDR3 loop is CASSSLGGSETQYF. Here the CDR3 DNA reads TGTGCCAGCAGTTCTCTAGGGGGTAGCGAGACCCAGTACTTC.